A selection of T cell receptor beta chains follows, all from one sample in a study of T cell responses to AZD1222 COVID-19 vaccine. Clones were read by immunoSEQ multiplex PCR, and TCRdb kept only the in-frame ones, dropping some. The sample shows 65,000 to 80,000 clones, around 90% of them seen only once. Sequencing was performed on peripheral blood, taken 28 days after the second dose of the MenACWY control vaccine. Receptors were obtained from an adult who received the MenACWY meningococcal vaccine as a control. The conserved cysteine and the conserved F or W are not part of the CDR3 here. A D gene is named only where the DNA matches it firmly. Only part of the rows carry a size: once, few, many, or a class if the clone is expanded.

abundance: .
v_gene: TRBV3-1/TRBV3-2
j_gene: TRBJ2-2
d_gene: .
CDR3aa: ASSQAPYGELF

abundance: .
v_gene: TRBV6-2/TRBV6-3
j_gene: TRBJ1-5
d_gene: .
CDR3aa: ASSLTRLQGVSNQPQH

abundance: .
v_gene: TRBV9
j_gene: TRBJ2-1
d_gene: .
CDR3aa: ASSVEGGPYNEQF

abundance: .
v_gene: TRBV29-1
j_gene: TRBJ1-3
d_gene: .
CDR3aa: SVMSGNTIY

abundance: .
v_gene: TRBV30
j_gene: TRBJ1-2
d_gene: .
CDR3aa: AWSGQSINYGYT

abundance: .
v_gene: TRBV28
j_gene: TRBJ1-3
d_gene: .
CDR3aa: ASSLAGEAGNTIY

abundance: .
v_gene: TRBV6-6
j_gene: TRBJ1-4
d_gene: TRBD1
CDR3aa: ASNQQGGGEKLF

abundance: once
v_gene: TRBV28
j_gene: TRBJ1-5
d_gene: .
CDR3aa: ASSSLGGGDQPQH

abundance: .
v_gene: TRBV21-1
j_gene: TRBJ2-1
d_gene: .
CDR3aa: ASPASSRHEQF

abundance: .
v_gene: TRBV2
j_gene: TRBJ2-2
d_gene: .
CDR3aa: ASQGSGGPLGELF

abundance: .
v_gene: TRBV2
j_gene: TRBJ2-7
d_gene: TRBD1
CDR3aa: ASSIRGTGGYEQY

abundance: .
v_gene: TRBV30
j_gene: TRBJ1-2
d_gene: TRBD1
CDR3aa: AATGVGDGYT

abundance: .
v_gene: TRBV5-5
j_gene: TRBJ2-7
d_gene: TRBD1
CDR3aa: ASRPGQGAYEQY

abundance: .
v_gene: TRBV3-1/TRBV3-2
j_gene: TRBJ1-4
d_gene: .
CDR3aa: ASSPWGANEKLF

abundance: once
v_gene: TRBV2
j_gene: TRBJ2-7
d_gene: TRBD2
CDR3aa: AIKQSDSGLPGEQY

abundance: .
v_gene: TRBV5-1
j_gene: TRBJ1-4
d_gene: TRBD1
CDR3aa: ASSLGGWEKLF

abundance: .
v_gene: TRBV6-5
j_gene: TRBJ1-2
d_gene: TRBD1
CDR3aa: ASSSNPGTEYGYT

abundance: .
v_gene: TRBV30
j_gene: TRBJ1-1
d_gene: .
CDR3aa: AWVRTDHFEAF

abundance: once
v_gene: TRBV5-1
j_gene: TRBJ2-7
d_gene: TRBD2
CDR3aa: ASSLAGTRDYEQY

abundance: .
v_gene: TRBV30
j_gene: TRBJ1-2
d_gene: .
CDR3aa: AWSVAGWHGYT

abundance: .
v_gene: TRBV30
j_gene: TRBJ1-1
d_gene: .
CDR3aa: AWSAGVNTEAF

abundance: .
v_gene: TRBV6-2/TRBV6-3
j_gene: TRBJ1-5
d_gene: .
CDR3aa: ASSYGSNQPQH

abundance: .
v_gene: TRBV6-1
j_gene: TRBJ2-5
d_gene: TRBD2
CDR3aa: ASSALRGGLQETQY

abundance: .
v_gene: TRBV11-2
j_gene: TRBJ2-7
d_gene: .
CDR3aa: ASSLVGTAYYEQY

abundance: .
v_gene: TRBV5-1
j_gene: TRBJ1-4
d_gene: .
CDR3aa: ASSTGPAGAKLF

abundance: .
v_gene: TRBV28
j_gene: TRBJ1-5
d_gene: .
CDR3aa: ASSLDSNQPQH

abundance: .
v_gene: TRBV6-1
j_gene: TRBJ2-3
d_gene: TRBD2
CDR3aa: ASSDGGGEGDTQY

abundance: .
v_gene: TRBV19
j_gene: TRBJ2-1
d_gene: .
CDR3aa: ASTPRGVNNEQF

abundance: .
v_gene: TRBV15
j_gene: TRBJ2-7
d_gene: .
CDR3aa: ATSRHDTGLVEQY